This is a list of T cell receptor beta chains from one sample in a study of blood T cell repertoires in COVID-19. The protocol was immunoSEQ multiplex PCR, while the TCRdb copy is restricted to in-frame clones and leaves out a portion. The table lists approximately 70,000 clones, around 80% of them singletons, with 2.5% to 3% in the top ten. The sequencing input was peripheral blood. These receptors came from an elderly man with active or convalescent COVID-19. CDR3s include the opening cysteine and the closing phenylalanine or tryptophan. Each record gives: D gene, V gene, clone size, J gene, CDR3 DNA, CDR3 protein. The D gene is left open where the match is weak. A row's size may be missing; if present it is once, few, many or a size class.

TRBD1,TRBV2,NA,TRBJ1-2,TGTGCCAGCAGTGATCCGGGACAGATAAGCTATGGCTACACCTTC,CASSDPGQISYGYTF
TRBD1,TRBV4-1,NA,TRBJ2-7,TGCGCCAGCAGCTACGGACAGGGGGCGGTTGCGTACTTC,CASSYGQGAVAYF
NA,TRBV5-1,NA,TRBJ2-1,TGCGCCAGCAGCCAGTCCGTTGGAGACAATGAGCAGTTCTTC,CASSQSVGDNEQFF
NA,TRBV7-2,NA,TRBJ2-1,TGTGCCAGCAGCACCCTTGGGGGGAGCTCCTACAATGAGCAGTTCTTC,CASSTLGGSSYNEQFF
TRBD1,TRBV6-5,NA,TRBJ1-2,TGTGCCAGCAATCGACAGGGTGGCTACACCTTC,CASNRQGGYTF
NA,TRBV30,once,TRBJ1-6,TGTGCCTGGAGCCTAGACAGGTTCGGTAATTCACCCCTCCACTTT,CAWSLDRFGNSPLHF
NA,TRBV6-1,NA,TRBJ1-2,TGTGCCAGCAGTGAAGGTATAGGACTTGGCTATGGCTACACCTTC,CASSEGIGLGYGYTF
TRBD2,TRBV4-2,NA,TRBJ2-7,TGTGCCAGCAGCCAAGCGTTGACTAGCGGGATCTACGAGCAGTACTTC,CASSQALTSGIYEQYF
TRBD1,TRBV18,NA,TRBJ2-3,TGTGCCAGCTCAGCCCGGACAGGGAGGTCAGATACGCAGTATTTT,CASSARTGRSDTQYF
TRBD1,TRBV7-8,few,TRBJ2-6,TGTGCCAGCAGCCCTTATGCCCGTTACAGGGGTTCTCGGGCCAACGTCCTGACTTTC,CASSPYARYRGSRANVLTF
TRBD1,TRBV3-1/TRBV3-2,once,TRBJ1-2,TGTGCCAGCAGGGAAAGAGGGACAGATGGCTACACCTTC,CASRERGTDGYTF
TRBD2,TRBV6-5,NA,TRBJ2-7,TGTGCCAGCAGGCTCTCTAGCGGGCGATACTACGAGCAGTACTTC,CASRLSSGRYYEQYF
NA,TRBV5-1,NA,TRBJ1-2,TGCGCCAGCAGCTTGTTGCCACAGGGTGGCTACACCTTC,CASSLLPQGGYTF
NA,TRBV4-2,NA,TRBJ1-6,TGTGCCAGCAGCCAAGATCTTGGCAGGGCTTGGTCACCCCTCCACTTT,CASSQDLGRAWSPLHF
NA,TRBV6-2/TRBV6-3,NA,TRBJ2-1,TGTGCCAGCAGTGCAGGGTTCAGCTCCTACAATGAGCAGTTCTTC,CASSAGFSSYNEQFF
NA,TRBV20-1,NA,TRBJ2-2,TGCAGTGCTAGTTCCGTCTTCACCGGGGAGCTGTTTTTT,CSASSVFTGELFF
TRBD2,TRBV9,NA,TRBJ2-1,TGTGCCAGCAGCCTAGCTGGGACTAGCGGGAGAGGTGAGCAGTTCTTC,CASSLAGTSGRGEQFF
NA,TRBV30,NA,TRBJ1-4,TGTGCCTGGAGGGGGGGGGATGAAAAACTGTTTTTT,CAWRGGDEKLFF
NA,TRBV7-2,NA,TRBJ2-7,TGTGCCAGCAGCTTAGCTGTGACCACTGGAGTACGGGACGAGCAGTACTTC,CASSLAVTTGVRDEQYF
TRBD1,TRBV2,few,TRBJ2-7,TGTGCCAGCCAGGGACAGGGGTCGAGCGAGCAGTACTTC,CASQGQGSSEQYF
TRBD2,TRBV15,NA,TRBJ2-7,TGTGCCACCAGCCCAGGACTAGCGCGGGACTACGAGCAGTACTTC,CATSPGLARDYEQYF
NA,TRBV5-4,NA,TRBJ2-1,TGTGCCAGCAGCCCACGACTAAACTCCTACAATGAGCAGTTCTTC,CASSPRLNSYNEQFF
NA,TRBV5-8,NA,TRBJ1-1,TGTGCCAGCAGCGGCGGCGTAGGTCCGACTGAAGCTTTCTTT,CASSGGVGPTEAFF
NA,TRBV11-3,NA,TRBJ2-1,TGTGCCAGCAGCCGACACTCCTTTCCTGGCAATGAGCAGTTCTTC,CASSRHSFPGNEQFF
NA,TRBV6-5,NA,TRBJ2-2,TGTGCCAGCAGATCCAGGGGAGTCACCGGGGAGCTGTTTTTT,CASRSRGVTGELFF
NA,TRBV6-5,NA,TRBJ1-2,TGTGCCGGTCGCAGGGATTTTAACTATGGCTACACCTTC,CAGRRDFNYGYTF
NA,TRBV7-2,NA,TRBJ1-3,TGTGCCAGCAGCTCAAGGGGTTTTTCTGGAAACACCATATATTTT,CASSSRGFSGNTIYF
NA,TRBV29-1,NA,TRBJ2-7,TGCAGCGTTGAACGTCAGAACTACGAGCAGTACTTC,CSVERQNYEQYF
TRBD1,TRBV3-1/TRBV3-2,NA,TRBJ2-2,TGTGCCAGCAGCCAAAGACCTGACAGGGTGAGCGGGGAGCTGTTTTTT,CASSQRPDRVSGELFF
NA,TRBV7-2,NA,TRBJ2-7,TGTGCCAGCAGCCGGCCACGCGGGGATCCCTACGAGCAGTACTTC,CASSRPRGDPYEQYF
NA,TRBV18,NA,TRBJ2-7,TGTGCCAGCTCACCACAACCGGAGAGCTCCTACGAGCAGTACTTC,CASSPQPESSYEQYF
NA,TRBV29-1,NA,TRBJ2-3,TGCAGCGTTGAAGGTCGGGGGAGAGATACGCAGTATTTT,CSVEGRGRDTQYF
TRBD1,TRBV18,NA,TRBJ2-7,TGTGCCAGCTCCCCCGGGACAGGGGAGGGCGAGCAGTACTTC,CASSPGTGEGEQYF
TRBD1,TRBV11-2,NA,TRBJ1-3,TGTGCCAGCAGCTTACCACCGACAGGGGCTGGAAACACCATATATTTT,CASSLPPTGAGNTIYF
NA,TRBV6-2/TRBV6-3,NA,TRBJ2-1,TGTGCCAGCAGTTATATTTCGACGGGTGAGCAGTTCTTC,CASSYISTGEQFF
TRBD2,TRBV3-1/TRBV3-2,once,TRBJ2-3,TGTGCCAGCAGCCAACTAGGACTAGCGGGTGGGAACGCAGATACGCAGTATTTT,CASSQLGLAGGNADTQYF
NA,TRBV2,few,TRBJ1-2,TGTGCCAGCAGTGAACACACAAACTATGGCTACACCTTC,CASSEHTNYGYTF
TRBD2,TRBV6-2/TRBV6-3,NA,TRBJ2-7,TGTGCCAGCAGTTACGCGGGAGGGCCCTACGAGCAGTACTTC,CASSYAGGPYEQYF
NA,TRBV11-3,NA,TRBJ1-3,TGTGCCAGCAGCACGGACAGAGGGAGCACCATATATTTT,CASSTDRGSTIYF
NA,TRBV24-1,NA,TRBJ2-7,TGTGCCACCAAGGACAGAGCCTACGAGCAGTACTTC,CATKDRAYEQYF
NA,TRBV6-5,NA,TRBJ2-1,TGTGCCAGCAAAGCGTCCTACAATGAGCAGTTCTTC,CASKASYNEQFF
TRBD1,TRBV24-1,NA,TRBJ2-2,TGTGCCACCAGTGCCAGGACAGGGAACACCGGGGAGCTGTTTTTT,CATSARTGNTGELFF
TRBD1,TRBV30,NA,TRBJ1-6,TGTGCCTGGAGAGGGGACAGCCCCTATAATTCACCCCTCCACTTT,CAWRGDSPYNSPLHF
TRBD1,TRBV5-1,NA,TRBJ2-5,TGCGCCAGCAGCTCGGTCCGGAGACAGGGGGGGGAGACCCAGTACTTC,CASSSVRRQGGETQYF
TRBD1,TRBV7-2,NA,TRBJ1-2,TGTGCCAGCAGCGTAGGATTGACAGGGTTCTATGGCTACACCTTC,CASSVGLTGFYGYTF
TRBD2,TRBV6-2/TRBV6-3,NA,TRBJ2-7,TGTGCCAGCAGCCAACTAGCGGGAGGGTCGTGGGAGCAGTACTTC,CASSQLAGGSWEQYF
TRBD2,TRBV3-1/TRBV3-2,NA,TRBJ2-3,TGTGCCAGCAGCACCACACTAGCGGGAGGGCCAGATACGCAGTATTTT,CASSTTLAGGPDTQYF
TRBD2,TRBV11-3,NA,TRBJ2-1,TGTGCCAGCAGCTCCGGACTAGCGGGTTACAATGAGCAGTTCTTC,CASSSGLAGYNEQFF
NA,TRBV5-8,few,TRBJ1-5,TGTGCCAGCAGCTCACCGTCAGAGGGTCCTCGGGGTCAGCCCCAGCATTTT,CASSSPSEGPRGQPQHF
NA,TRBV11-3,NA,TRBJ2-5,TGTGCCAGCAGCTGGACTACCCAAGAGACCCAGTACTTC,CASSWTTQETQYF
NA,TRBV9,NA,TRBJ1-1,TGTGCCAGCAGCCCGCGGGGGAGGGGCAGAACTGAAGCTTTCTTT,CASSPRGRGRTEAFF
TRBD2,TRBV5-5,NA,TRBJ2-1,TGTGCCAGCAGCTTTGCCCGCAGCGGGAGGAGGGACAATGAGCAGTTCTTC,CASSFARSGRRDNEQFF
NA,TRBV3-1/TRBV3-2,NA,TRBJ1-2,TGTGCCAGCAGCCAAGCCCCAGGGAGGAGTGGCTACACCTTC,CASSQAPGRSGYTF